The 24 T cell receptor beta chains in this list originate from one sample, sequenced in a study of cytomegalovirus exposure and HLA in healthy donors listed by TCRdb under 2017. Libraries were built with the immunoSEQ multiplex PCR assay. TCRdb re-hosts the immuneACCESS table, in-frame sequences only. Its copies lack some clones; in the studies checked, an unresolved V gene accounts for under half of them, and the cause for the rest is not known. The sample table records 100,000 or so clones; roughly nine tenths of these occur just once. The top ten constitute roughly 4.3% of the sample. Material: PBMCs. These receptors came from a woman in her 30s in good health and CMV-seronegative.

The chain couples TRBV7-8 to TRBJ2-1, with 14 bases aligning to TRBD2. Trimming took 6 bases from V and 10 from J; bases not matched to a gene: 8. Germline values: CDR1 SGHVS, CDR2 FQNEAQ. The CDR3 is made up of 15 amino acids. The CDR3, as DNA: TGTGCCAGCAGGTACCCGGGACTAGCGGGAGACGAGCAGTTCTTC. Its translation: CASRYPGLAGDEQFF.

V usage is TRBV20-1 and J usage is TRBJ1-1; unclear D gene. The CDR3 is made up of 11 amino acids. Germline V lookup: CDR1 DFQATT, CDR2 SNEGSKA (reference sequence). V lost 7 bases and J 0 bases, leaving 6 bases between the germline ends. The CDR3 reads CSGGLNTEAFF. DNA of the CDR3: TGCAGTGGCGGGTTGAACACTGAAGCTTTCTTT.

The chain's CDR3 is CATSRDGRDYGYTF. In DNA, the CDR3 is TGTGCCACCAGCAGAGATGGCCGGGACTATGGCTACACCTTC. The V and J genes are TRBV15 and TRBJ1-2; D call uncertain. Trimming took 0 bases from V and 3 from J, leaving 8 bases between them. CDR1 and CDR2 from the germline V gene are LNHNV and YYDKDF (reference sequence). The length of the CDR3 is 14 residues.

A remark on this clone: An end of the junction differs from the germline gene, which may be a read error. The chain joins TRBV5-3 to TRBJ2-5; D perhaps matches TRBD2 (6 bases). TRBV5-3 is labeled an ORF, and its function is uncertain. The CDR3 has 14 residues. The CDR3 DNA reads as TGTGCCAGCAGCTTGCGTAGCGGCGAAGAGACCCAGTACTTC. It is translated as CASSLRSGEETQYF.

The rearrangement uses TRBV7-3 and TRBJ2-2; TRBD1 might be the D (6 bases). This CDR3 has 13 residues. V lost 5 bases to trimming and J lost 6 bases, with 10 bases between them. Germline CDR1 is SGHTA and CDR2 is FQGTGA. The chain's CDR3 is CASSRPGAGELFF. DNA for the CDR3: TGTGCCAGCAGCAGACCAGGGGCCGGGGAGCTGTTTTTT.

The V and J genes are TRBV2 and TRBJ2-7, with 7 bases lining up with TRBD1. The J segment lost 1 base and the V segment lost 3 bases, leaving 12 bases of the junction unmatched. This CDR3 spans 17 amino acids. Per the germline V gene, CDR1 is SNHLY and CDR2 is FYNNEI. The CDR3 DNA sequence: TGTGCCAGCAGTGAGTACGTAGGGACAGTGAAATCCTACGAGCAGTACTTC. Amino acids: CASSEYVGTVKSYEQYF. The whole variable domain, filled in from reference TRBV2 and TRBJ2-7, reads EPEVTQTPSHQVTQMGQEVILRCVPISNHLYFYWYRQILGQKVEFLVSFYNNEISEKSEIFDDQFSVERPDGSNFTLKIRSTKLEDSAMYFCASSEYVGTVKSYEQYFGPGTRLTVT.

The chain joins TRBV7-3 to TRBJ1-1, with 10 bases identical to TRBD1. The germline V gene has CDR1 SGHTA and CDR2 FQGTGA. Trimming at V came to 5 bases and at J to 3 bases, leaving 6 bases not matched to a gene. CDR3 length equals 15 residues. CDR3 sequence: CASSRRQGADTEAFF. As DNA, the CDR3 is TGTGCCAGCAGCCGAAGACAGGGGGCGGACACTGAAGCTTTCTTT.

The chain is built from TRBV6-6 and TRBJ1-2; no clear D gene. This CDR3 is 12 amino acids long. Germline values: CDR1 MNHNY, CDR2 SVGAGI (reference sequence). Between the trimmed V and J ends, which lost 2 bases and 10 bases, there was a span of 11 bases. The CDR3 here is CASSYRESLYTF. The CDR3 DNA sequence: TGTGCCAGCAGTTACCGGGAGTCTCTCTACACCTTC.

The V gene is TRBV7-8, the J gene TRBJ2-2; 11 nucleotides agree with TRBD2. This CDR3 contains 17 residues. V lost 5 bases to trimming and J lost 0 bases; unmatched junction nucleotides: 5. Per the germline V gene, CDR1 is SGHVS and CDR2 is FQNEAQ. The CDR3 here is CASSPFSGRANTGELFF. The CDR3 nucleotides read TGTGCCAGCAGCCCCTTTAGCGGGAGGGCGAACACCGGGGAGCTGTTTTTT.

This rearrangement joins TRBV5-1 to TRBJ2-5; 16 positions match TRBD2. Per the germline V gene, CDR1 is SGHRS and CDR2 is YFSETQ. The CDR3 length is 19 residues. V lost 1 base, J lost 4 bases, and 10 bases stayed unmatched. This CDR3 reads CASSLWGLAGGRTGETQYF. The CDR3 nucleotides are TGCGCCAGCAGCTTGTGGGGACTAGCGGGAGGGAGGACGGGAGAGACCCAGTACTTC.

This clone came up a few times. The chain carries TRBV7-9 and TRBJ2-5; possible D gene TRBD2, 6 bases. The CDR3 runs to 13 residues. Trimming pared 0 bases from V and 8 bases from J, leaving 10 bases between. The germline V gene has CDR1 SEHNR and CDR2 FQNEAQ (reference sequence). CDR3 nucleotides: TGTGCCAGCAGCTTAGCGGGGGAGGTCACCCAGTACTTC. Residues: CASSLAGEVTQYF.

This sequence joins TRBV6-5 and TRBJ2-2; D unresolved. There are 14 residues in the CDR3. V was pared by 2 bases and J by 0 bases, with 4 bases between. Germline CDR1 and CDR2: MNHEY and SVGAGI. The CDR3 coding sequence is TGTGCCAGCAGTTACAGCTCGAACACCGGGGAGCTGTTTTTT. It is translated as CASSYSSNTGELFF.

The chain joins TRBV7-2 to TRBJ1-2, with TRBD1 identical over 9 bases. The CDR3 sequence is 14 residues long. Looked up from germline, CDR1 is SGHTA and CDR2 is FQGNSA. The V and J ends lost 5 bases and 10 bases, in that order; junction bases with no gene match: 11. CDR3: CASSVEPGQGFYTF. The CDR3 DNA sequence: TGTGCCAGCAGCGTTGAACCGGGACAGGGCTTCTACACCTTC.

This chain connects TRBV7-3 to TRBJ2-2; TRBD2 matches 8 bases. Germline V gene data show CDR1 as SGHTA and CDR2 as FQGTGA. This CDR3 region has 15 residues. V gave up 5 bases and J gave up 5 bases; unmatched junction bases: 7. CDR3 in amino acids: CASSATPGGTGELFF. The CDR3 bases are TGTGCCAGCAGCGCAACCCCGGGGGGGACCGGGGAGCTGTTTTTT.

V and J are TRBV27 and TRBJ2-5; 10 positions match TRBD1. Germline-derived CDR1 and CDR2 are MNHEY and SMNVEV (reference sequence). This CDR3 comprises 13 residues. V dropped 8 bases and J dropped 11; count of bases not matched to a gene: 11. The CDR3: CASGGTGVREQYF. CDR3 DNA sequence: TGTGCCAGCGGAGGGACAGGGGTCCGAGAGCAGTACTTC.

The CDR3 DNA follows: TGTGCCAGTTCAGGGGGGAGCGGAGAGGCAGAGACCCAGTACTTC. Its protein is CASSGGSGEAETQYF. The chain recombines TRBV7-6 with TRBJ2-5; a possible D gene is TRBD1 (7 bases). The germline V and J ends were trimmed by 9 bases and 4 bases, with 21 bases remaining between them. The CDR3 has 15 amino acids. Looked up from germline, CDR1 is SGHVS and CDR2 is FNYEAQ.

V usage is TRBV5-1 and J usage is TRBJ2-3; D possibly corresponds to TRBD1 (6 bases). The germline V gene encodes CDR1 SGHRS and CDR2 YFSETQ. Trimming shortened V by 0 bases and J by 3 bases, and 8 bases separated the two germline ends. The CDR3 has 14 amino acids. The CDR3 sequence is CASSLDRVTDTQYF. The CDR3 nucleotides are TGCGCCAGCAGCTTGGACAGGGTAACAGATACGCAGTATTTT.

As DNA, the CDR3 is TGTGCCAGCAGCTTTCAACGACAGGTGAACACTGAAGCTTTCTTT. Its protein product is CASSFQRQVNTEAFF. V usage is TRBV7-9 and J usage is TRBJ1-1, with D perhaps TRBD1 (6 bases). CDR3 length: 15 residues. V was cut by 3 bases and J by 0 bases, with 11 bases left in between. CDR1 and CDR2 (germline): SEHNR, FQNEAQ (reference sequence).

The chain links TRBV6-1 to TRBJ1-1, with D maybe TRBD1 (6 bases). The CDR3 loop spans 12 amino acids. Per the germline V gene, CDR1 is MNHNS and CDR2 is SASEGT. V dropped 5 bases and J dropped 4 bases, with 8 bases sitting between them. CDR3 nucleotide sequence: TGTGCCAGCAGTCTACAGGGCACTGAAGCTTTCTTT. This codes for CASSLQGTEAFF.

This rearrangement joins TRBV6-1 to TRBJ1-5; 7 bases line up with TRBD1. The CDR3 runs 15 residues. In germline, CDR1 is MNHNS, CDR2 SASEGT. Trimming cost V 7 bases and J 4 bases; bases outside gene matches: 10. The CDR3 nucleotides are TGTGCCAGCACTCGGGACAGTTACATAAATCAGCCCCAGCATTTT. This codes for CASTRDSYINQPQHF.

The CDR3 DNA sequence: TGCGCCAGCAGCCACTCCTGGGAGAGGAGAGATCAGCCCCAGCATTTT. This codes for CASSHSWERRDQPQHF. The V and J genes are TRBV4-1 and TRBJ1-5; D gene ambiguous. The ends were cut back, 3 bases at V and 5 bases at J, with 17 bases in the middle. CDR1 is MGHRA, CDR2 YSYEKL, per germline. The CDR3 runs 16 residues.

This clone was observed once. The CDR3 region has the DNA TGTGCCAGCAGTCGCCCAGGACAGGCACAAGAGACCCAGTACTTC. Protein sequence: CASSRPGQAQETQYF. V is TRBV28 and J is TRBJ2-5; 7 positions match TRBD1. The CDR3 consists of 15 residues. V lost 5 bases to trimming and J lost 2 bases; unmatched junction nucleotides: 8. The germline V gene has CDR1 MDHEN and CDR2 SYDVKM.

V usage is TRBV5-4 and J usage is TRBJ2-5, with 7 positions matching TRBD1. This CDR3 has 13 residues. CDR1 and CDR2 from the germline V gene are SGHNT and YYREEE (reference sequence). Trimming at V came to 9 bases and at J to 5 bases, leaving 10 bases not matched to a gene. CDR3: CATEQTGSETQYF. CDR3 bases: TGTGCCACCGAACAGACAGGGTCGGAGACCCAGTACTTC.

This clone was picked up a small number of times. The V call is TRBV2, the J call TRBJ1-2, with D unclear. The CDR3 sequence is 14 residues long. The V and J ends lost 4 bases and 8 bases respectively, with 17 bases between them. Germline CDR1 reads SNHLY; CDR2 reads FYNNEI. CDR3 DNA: TGTGCCAGCAGTGTAAACGTGATCCTGGGCGGCTACACCTTC. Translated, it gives CASSVNVILGGYTF.